Sequencing of this T cell receptor (beta chain) was carried out in a study of blood T cell repertoires in COVID-19. Study information: The origin of the acute and convalescent COVID-19 samples was the United States, Italy and Spain. Nucleic acid was either cDNA or gDNA, and it came from T cells, B-cell-depleted T cells, or PBMCs.

V lost 6 bases, J lost 11 bases, and 14 bases lay in between. CDR3 length: 12 amino acids. CDR1 is SNHLY, CDR2 FYNNEI, per germline. In the study's own analysis: Reference gene primers were amplified, and this amplification served to estimate nucleated cell counts. This table comes from immunoSEQ multiplex PCR, and its TCRdb copy is limited to in-frame clones, with some not included. D and trimming were read from the DNA, whereas the V and J calls and clone size are those reported in that table. The table lists roughly 200,000 clones, roughly 90% of them singletons. The V call is TRBV2, the J call TRBJ2-1; D may be TRBD1 (5 bases). The TCR was taken from a woman aged 35 to 49 with acute COVID-19. Sequenced: PBMCs or T cells enriched from blood (not recorded which). CDR3 coding DNA: TGTGCCAGCAGGGACACCCTCCCGAAGCAGTTCTTC. It yields the protein CASRDTLPKQFF.